Given below is one T cell receptor beta chain in context. V lost 0 bases and J lost 7, with 10 bases in between. The V gene's germline CDR1 is SGHRS and CDR2 YFSETQ. The CDR3 runs 14 residues. The sample comes from a study of blood T cell repertoires in COVID-19. Sequenced by immunoSEQ multiplex PCR; TCRdb stores in-frame clones only, minus some. The sample has about 190,000 clones, about 84% seen once. The clonotype originates from a young woman with acute or convalescent COVID-19. The chain has TRBV5-1 and TRBJ1-4; D is perhaps TRBD1 (6 bases). Sequencing input: peripheral blood. The CDR3 coding sequence is TGCGCCAGCAGCTTGGTGGGGGCTGGTGAAAAACTGTTTTTT. Encoded protein: CASSLVGAGEKLFF. Combining the CDR3 with reference TRBV5-1 and TRBJ1-4 gives the whole variable domain KAGVTQTPRYLIKTRGQQVTLSCSPISGHRSVSWYQQTPGQGLQFLFEYFSETQRNKGNFPGRFSGRQFSNSRSEMNVSTLELGDSALYLCASSLVGAGEKLFFGSGTQLSVL.